A single sample gave rise to the 27 T cell receptor beta chains below, sequenced in a study of CDR3 diversity in severe acne. TCRdb fed the PCR reads into MiXCR, producing one record per CDR3 protein. The data contain tens of thousands of distinct CDR3 sequences, under 60% of them seen just once; the ten biggest clones take up approximately 14%. The specimen sequenced was blood. The receptor source for this set is a male donor in good health, without acne.

This clonotype was counted at least ten times. The CDR3 region is CASSLTSGDNEQFF. The CDR3 coding sequence is TGTGCCAGCAGCTTAACTAGCGGTGACAATGAGCAGTTCTTC. J is TRBJ2-1 and V is TRBV5-5, with TRBD2 matching over 8 bases. The CDR3 sequence is 14 residues long. J gave up 5 bases and V 2 bases, and 3 bases lay outside the gene matches. Germline CDR1 SGHKS, CDR2 YYEKEE (reference sequence).

As to this clonotype: Germline and junction disagree at one end, which may indicate a read error. The V call is TRBV7-7, the J call TRBJ1-5, with TRBD1 as a possible D gene (6 bases). From germline, CDR1 is SSHAT and CDR2 FNYEAQ (reference sequence). This CDR3 has 14 residues. The DNA of the CDR3 is TGTGCTAGCAGCCTGGGACAAGATAATTCACCCCAGCATTTT. Residues: CASSLGQDNSPQHF.

A word on this clonotype: The DNA is left out, because the CDR3 cannot be placed on it with certainty; the CDR3 is given as TCRdb lists it. The genes are TRBV7-6 and TRBJ2-1; TRBD1 is the table's D call and was not checked against the DNA. Germline V gene data show CDR1 as SGHVS and CDR2 as FNYEAQ. The CDR3 is 19 amino acids in total, end residues counted. The CDR3 region is CASSFYICSAPGTDNEQFF.

The rearrangement links TRBV20-1 to TRBJ2-7, with D unclear. Per germline, CDR1 DFQATT and CDR2 SNEGSKA (reference sequence). V lost 6 bases and J 6 bases, leaving 18 bases between the germline ends. CDR3 length: 13 amino acids. The CDR3 is CSAHSGYGSEQYF. The DNA of the CDR3 is TGCAGTGCCCATAGTGGATACGGCAGCGAGCAGTACTTC.

This clonotype was observed at least ten times. The rearrangement joins TRBV25-1 to TRBJ1-5; D is ambiguous. Trimming stripped 2 bases from V and 0 bases from J, with 2 bases between. The CDR3 loop spans 13 amino acids. Germline V gives CDR1 MGHDK, CDR2 SYGVNS. The CDR3 spells CASSESSNQPQHF. As DNA, the CDR3 is TGTGCCAGCAGTGAAAGTAGCAATCAGCCCCAGCATTTT.

This clonotype was counted between two and nine times. The chain couples TRBV7-6 to TRBJ2-1, with 12 bases that match TRBD2. Germline V lookup: CDR1 SGHVS, CDR2 FNYEAQ. The CDR3 runs 16 residues. V gave up 5 bases and J gave up 5 bases; unmatched junction bases: 7. CDR3 DNA: TGTGCCAGCAGCACTTCGGGACTAGCGGGCGACAATGAGCAGTTCTTC. It translates to CASSTSGLAGDNEQFF.

The J gene is TRBJ2-7, the V gene TRBV7-6, with 7 positions matching TRBD2. Germline values: CDR1 SGHVS, CDR2 FNYEAQ. The ends lost 5 bases at V and 0 bases at J; junction bases unmatched: 19. The CDR3 sequence is 19 residues long. The CDR3 sequence is CASSPGGSTWADSSYEQYF. The CDR3 DNA sequence: TGTGCCAGCAGCCCCGGGGGGTCGACTTGGGCGGATAGCTCCTACGAGCAGTACTTC.

The chain employs TRBV19 and TRBJ1-5; D remains ambiguous. CDR3 size: 14 residues. The germline V gene has CDR1 LNHDA and CDR2 SQIVND (reference sequence). The V end lost 5 bases, the J end lost 0 bases, and 8 bases lay between the germline ends. The CDR3 loop reads CASSEDYSNQPQHF. CDR3 nucleotide sequence: TGTGCCAGTAGTGAGGACTATAGCAATCAGCCCCAGCATTTT.

The chain employs TRBV25-1 and TRBJ2-7; 12 bases align to TRBD2. This CDR3 is 12 amino acids long. Trimming at V came to 10 bases and at J to 3 bases, leaving 1 base not matched to a gene. CDR1 and CDR2 (germline): MGHDK, SYGVNS. The CDR3 DNA reads as TGTGCCACGGGACTAGCGGGCTACGAGCAGTACTTC. As protein: CATGLAGYEQYF.

The J gene is TRBJ1-5, the V gene TRBV12-3 or TRBV12-4; D may be TRBD1 (5 bases). The CDR3 extends over 15 amino acids. V shed 6 bases and J shed 5 bases, with 17 bases lying between them. CDR3 in amino acids: CASSIGGKGHQPQHF. The CDR3 nucleotides read TGTGCCAGCAGCATTGGGGGGAAGGGGCATCAGCCCCAGCATTTT.

The J gene is TRBJ2-5, the V gene TRBV5-4, with 8 bases identical to TRBD1. Germline CDR1 and CDR2: SGHNT and YYREEE (reference sequence). J gave up 1 base and V 4 bases, and 15 bases lay outside the gene matches. The CDR3 spans 18 residues. CDR3 protein: CASSRTGTQGTCQETQYF. In nucleotides, the CDR3 is TGTGCCAGCAGCCGGACAGGGACACAAGGGACTTGCCAAGAGACCCAGTACTTC.

The chain couples TRBV7-2 to TRBJ1-1, with 10 positions matching TRBD1. Germline V gene data show CDR1 as SGHTA and CDR2 as FQGNSA. The ends lost 5 bases at V and 3 bases at J; junction bases unmatched: 6. The CDR3 has 15 residues. The CDR3: CASSTRQGADTEAFF. The CDR3 bases are TGTGCCAGCAGCACCCGACAGGGGGCGGACACTGAAGCTTTCTTT.

This chain's CDR3 is CASSDSLNSPLHF. In nucleotides, the CDR3 is TGTGCCAGCAGCGATTCGCTGAATTCACCCCTCCACTTT. The chain couples TRBV7-9 to TRBJ1-6; D remains unclear. There are 13 residues in the CDR3. The V end lost 5 bases, the J end lost 7 bases, and 9 bases lay between the germline ends. CDR1 is SEHNR, CDR2 FQNEAQ, per germline (reference sequence).

This clonotype was detected ten times or more. V usage is TRBV10-3 and J usage is TRBJ2-7, with D tentatively TRBD2 (7 bases). The length of the CDR3 is 15 residues. Trimming took 4 bases from V and 2 from J, leaving 15 bases between them. The germline gives CDR1 ENHRY, CDR2 SYGVKD. CDR3 sequence: CAISAGGGATYEQYF. The CDR3 bases are TGTGCCATCAGTGCCGGAGGGGGGGCGACCTACGAGCAGTACTTC.

This clonotype has more than one count but fewer than ten. The V and J genes are TRBV18 and TRBJ1-1; perhaps TRBD1 as D (5 bases). The CDR3 runs 14 residues. Between the trimmed V and J ends, which lost 3 bases and 7 bases, there was a span of 15 bases. Germline CDR1 KGHSH, CDR2 LQKENI. The CDR3 protein is CASSPGRDPYEAFF. CDR3 DNA sequence: TGTGCCAGCTCACCGGGCAGGGACCCTTATGAAGCTTTCTTT.

The table lists this clonotype with a few counts. This sequence joins TRBV9 and TRBJ2-7; tentative D call: TRBD2 (6 bases). Trimming removed 0 bases at V and 3 bases at J, with 10 bases between. CDR3 size: 14 residues. Germline CDR1 reads SGDLS; CDR2 reads YYNGEE. CDR3 sequence reads: CASSVEGGFYEQYF. As DNA, the CDR3 is TGTGCCAGCAGCGTAGAGGGAGGATTCTACGAGCAGTACTTC.

The rearrangement joins TRBV29-1 to TRBJ1-1; 7 bases line up with TRBD1. V lost 6 bases, J lost 0 bases, and 10 bases stayed unmatched. CDR3 length: 15 residues. The germline gives CDR1 SQVTM, CDR2 ANQGSEA. The DNA of the CDR3 is TGCAGCGTCATGTTGACAGGGCCTATGAACACTGAAGCTTTCTTT. It translates to CSVMLTGPMNTEAFF.

This clonotype is deemed medium-sized. The V and J genes are TRBV6-5 and TRBJ2-7; a weak D match, TRBD2 (5 bases). The V gene's germline CDR1 is MNHEY and CDR2 SVGAGI. V was clipped by 0 bases and J by 4 bases, with 7 bases between them. There are 13 residues in the CDR3. CDR3: CASSYSREYEQYF. CDR3 sequence (DNA): TGTGCCAGCAGTTACTCGAGGGAGTACGAGCAGTACTTC.

This clonotype is judged medium-sized. The chain couples TRBV20-1 to TRBJ1-5, with D hard to call. CDR3 length equals 13 residues. The V end lost 0 bases, the J end lost 6 bases, and 9 bases lay between the germline ends. In germline, CDR1 is DFQATT, CDR2 SNEGSKA (reference sequence). In DNA, the CDR3 is TGCAGTGCTAGAGATTGGGGAGGTCAGCCCCAGCATTTT. Translated: CSARDWGGQPQHF.

The chain joins TRBV7-3 to TRBJ2-5, with 7 positions matching TRBD1. V shed 2 bases, J shed 2 bases, and the junction held 5 bases outside the gene matches. This CDR3 spans 15 amino acids. Germline CDR1 and CDR2: SGHTA and FQGTGA. Here the CDR3 DNA reads TGTGCCAGCAGCTTATGGGCAGGGGGTCAAGAGACCCAGTACTTC. Amino acid sequence: CASSLWAGGQETQYF. The full variable domain, rest sourced from reference TRBV7-3 and TRBJ2-5, is GAGVSQTPSNKVTEKGKYVELRCDPISGHTALYWYRQSLGQGPEFLIYFQGTGAADDSGLPNDRFFAVRPEGSVSTLKIQRTERGDSAVYLCASSLWAGGQETQYFGPGTRLLVL.

This clonotype has only a few counts. The rearrangement joins TRBV5-1 to TRBJ1-6; 9 positions agree with TRBD1. The germline V gene has CDR1 SGHRS and CDR2 YFSETQ. The CDR3 contains 14 residues. V lost 3 bases to trimming and J lost 8 bases; unmatched junction nucleotides: 3. Here the CDR3 reads CASSWTGEHSPLHF. The CDR3 bases are TGCGCCAGCAGCTGGACAGGGGAACATTCACCCCTCCACTTT.

The sample holds a few counts of this clonotype. V usage is TRBV25-1 and J usage is TRBJ1-3; no firm D call. Germline V gene data show CDR1 as MGHDK and CDR2 as SYGVNS. Trimming shortened V by 6 bases and J by 0 bases, and 9 bases separated the two germline ends. This CDR3 has 14 residues. CDR3 region: CASSDPGSGNTIYF. The CDR3 DNA is TGTGCCAGCAGCGACCCTGGCTCTGGAAACACCATATATTTT.

The chain carries TRBV6-1 and TRBJ1-2; D uncertain. The CDR3 sequence is 8 residues long. CDR1 and CDR2 from the germline V gene are MNHNS and SASEGT. The V end lost 4 bases, the J end lost 9 bases, and 0 bases lay between the germline ends. The chain's CDR3 is CASSGYTF. The CDR3 bases are TGTGCCAGCAGTGGCTACACCTTC.

The chain links TRBV5-4 to TRBJ2-7, with 8 bases lining up with TRBD2. V was clipped by 4 bases and J by 5 bases; unmatched bases: 8. There are 14 residues in the CDR3. The germline V gene encodes CDR1 SGHNT and CDR2 YYREEE (reference sequence). This CDR3 reads CASSPQAGGNEQYF. The CDR3 DNA is TGTGCCAGCAGCCCCCAGGCGGGAGGCAACGAGCAGTACTTC.

Notes on this clonotype: The CDR3 carries no conserved terminal phenylalanine or tryptophan, so it likely arises from a read error. J is TRBJ1-1 and V is TRBV7-2; D might be TRBD1 (5 bases). Per germline, CDR1 SGHTA and CDR2 FQGNSA. This CDR3 region has 14 residues. The ends were cut back, 2 bases at V and 8 bases at J, with 15 bases in the middle. The CDR3 DNA reads TGTGCCAGCAGCTTATTCTCAGGGTATAAGGAAGCTTTCCTT. Translation: CASSLFSGYKEAFL.

V and J are TRBV7-8 and TRBJ1-5; tentatively, D is TRBD1 (5 bases). V was trimmed by 5 bases and J by 6 bases, leaving 26 bases between them. CDR1 and CDR2 from the germline V gene are SGHVS and FQNEAQ. The CDR3 contains 18 residues. The DNA of the CDR3 is TGTGCCAGCAGCCTCTTAAGGGCAGGGAGGTTACTGGGTCAGCCCCAGCATTTT. Its protein product is CASSLLRAGRLLGQPQHF.

By share, this clonotype ranks as medium-sized. This rearrangement joins TRBV11-1 to TRBJ2-7; D is uncertain. The CDR3 loop spans 15 amino acids. Germline CDR1 SGHAT, CDR2 FQDESV (reference sequence). The germline V and J ends were trimmed by 8 bases and 4 bases, with 21 bases remaining between them. The CDR3 nucleotides read TGTGCCAGCTCAACCCCCGGGCCCACGCTATACGAGCAGTACTTC. As protein: CASSTPGPTLYEQYF.